This note documents a single TCR beta chain sequence. Its antigen is currently unknown. This record comes from a study of T cell responses to AZD1222 COVID-19 vaccine. Study-wide findings and caveats: Repertoire sampling happened only post peak T cell response. Among spike-specific TCRs, nearly half reportedly target unmutated variant regions. Donor demographics were predominantly white British with a female majority; clonal diversity may be underestimated.

The analysis combined second doses at about 4 or about 12 weeks. Germline-derived CDR1 and CDR2 are LGHNA and YSLEER. The V and J ends lost 1 base and 3 bases respectively, with 16 bases between them. The CDR3 is made up of 16 amino acids. Assay: immunoSEQ multiplex PCR; the TCRdb copy retains only in-frame clones and omits some. The sample has 70,000 to 95,000 clones, almost 90% seen once. This sequence originates from an adult who received the AZD1222 COVID-19 vaccine. The sample consisted of peripheral blood, taken 28 days after the second AZD1222 dose. The chain is built from TRBV4-3 and TRBJ2-7; D is possibly TRBD1 (7 bases). As DNA, the CDR3 is TGCGCCAGCAGCCAAGCCCAGGGGGGCTTTGACTACGAGCAGTACTTC. This sequence encodes CASSQAQGGFDYEQYF.